This T cell receptor (beta chain) was sequenced for a study of T cell clones after liver transplantation. Findings and limits, study-wide: In most of the 8 subjects, circulating graft-donor-reactive CD4 TCRbeta sequences fell significantly after transplant.

Turning to this clone: No antigen is known for it.

Trimming took 0 bases from V and 4 from J, leaving 10 bases between them. CDR1 is LNHNV, CDR2 YYDKDF, per germline (reference sequence). There are 14 residues in the CDR3. This table comes from immunoSEQ multiplex PCR, and its TCRdb copy is limited to in-frame clones, with some not included. The sample carries tens of thousands of clones, about 88% recorded once. The chain couples TRBV15 to TRBJ2-7; D may be TRBD2 (5 bases). This specimen consisted of CD4+ T cells from blood, obtained before liver transplant. This TCR derives from a human donor who received a liver transplant. As DNA, the CDR3 is TGTGCCACCAGCAGAGACTCGGGGAAATACGAGCAGTACTTC. It encodes CATSRDSGKYEQYF. The entire variable domain, with the rest obtained from reference TRBV15 and TRBJ2-7, is as follows: DAMVIQNPRYQVTQFGKPVTLSCSQTLNHNVMYWYQQKSSQAPKLLFHYYDKDFNNEADTPDNFQSRRPNTSFCFLDIRSPGLGDTAMYLCATSRDSGKYEQYFGPGTRLTVT.